A selection of T cell receptor beta chains follows, all from one sample in a study of CD8 T cells in Susac syndrome. TCRdb itself ran the immunoSEQ multiplex PCR reads through MiXCR, one entry per CDR3 protein. The table lists about 190,000 distinct CDR3 sequences, 85% to 95% of them singletons. Sequenced sample: CD8+ T cells from PBMCs. The receptors here all came from a human donor with Susac syndrome. Both conserved end residues are part of each CDR3. The D gene is left open where the match is weak. Rows may omit the clone size; those that give it use once, few, many or a size class.

clone_size: NA; d_call: NA; j_call: TRBJ2-1; v_call: TRBV6-5; cdr3_aa: CASSPFDHNEQFF; cdr3_nt: TGTGCCAGCAGTCCCTTCGACCACAATGAGCAGTTCTTC
clone_size: NA; d_call: TRBD2; j_call: TRBJ2-3; v_call: TRBV4-1; cdr3_aa: CASSSETSGVTDTQYF; cdr3_nt: TGCGCCAGCAGCTCGGAGACTAGCGGGGTCACAGATACGCAGTATTTT
clone_size: NA; d_call: TRBD1; j_call: TRBJ1-1; v_call: TRBV6-1; cdr3_aa: CASSRTGTGVMSTEAFF; cdr3_nt: TGTGCCAGCAGTCGTACCGGGACAGGGGTGATGAGCACTGAAGCTTTCTTT
clone_size: few; d_call: NA; j_call: TRBJ2-7; v_call: TRBV2; cdr3_aa: CASSLYEQYF; cdr3_nt: TGTGCCAGCAGTCTCTACGAGCAGTACTTC
clone_size: NA; d_call: TRBD2; j_call: TRBJ2-7; v_call: TRBV20-1; cdr3_aa: CSASLSSGAAYEQYF; cdr3_nt: TGCAGTGCTAGTTTGTCTAGCGGGGCTGCCTACGAGCAGTACTTC
clone_size: few; d_call: NA; j_call: TRBJ1-2; v_call: TRBV25-1; cdr3_aa: CASSEGGYYGYTF; cdr3_nt: TGTGCCAGCAGTGAGGGCGGATACTATGGCTACACCTTC
clone_size: NA; d_call: NA; j_call: TRBJ2-1; v_call: TRBV9; cdr3_aa: CASSVEASREQFF; cdr3_nt: TGTGCCAGCAGCGTAGAGGCCTCCCGGGAGCAGTTCTTC
clone_size: NA; d_call: TRBD2; j_call: TRBJ2-1; v_call: TRBV6-2/TRBV6-3; cdr3_aa: CASSYSGVTGNEQFF; cdr3_nt: TGTGCCAGCAGTTACAGCGGGGTCACAGGTAATGAGCAGTTCTTC
clone_size: NA; d_call: NA; j_call: TRBJ2-1; v_call: TRBV29-1; cdr3_aa: CSVVTITGNEQFF; cdr3_nt: TGCAGCGTTGTTACTATTACAGGGAATGAGCAGTTCTTC
clone_size: NA; d_call: NA; j_call: TRBJ2-2; v_call: TRBV29-1; cdr3_aa: CSAAEGAGTGELFF; cdr3_nt: TGCAGCGCCGCCGAGGGGGCGGGAACCGGGGAGCTGTTTTTT
clone_size: NA; d_call: NA; j_call: TRBJ2-1; v_call: TRBV9; cdr3_aa: CASSAASGGGEQFF; cdr3_nt: TGTGCCAGCAGCGCCGCTAGCGGAGGGGGTGAGCAGTTCTTC
clone_size: NA; d_call: TRBD1; j_call: TRBJ2-1; v_call: TRBV5-6; cdr3_aa: CASSSGQGSYNEQFF; cdr3_nt: TGTGCCAGCAGTTCGGGACAGGGATCCTACAATGAGCAGTTCTTC
clone_size: NA; d_call: TRBD2; j_call: TRBJ2-7; v_call: TRBV30; cdr3_aa: CAWSAGTSGHEQYF; cdr3_nt: TGTGCCTGGAGCGCCGGGACTAGCGGCCACGAGCAGTACTTC
clone_size: NA; d_call: NA; j_call: TRBJ2-5; v_call: TRBV6-1; cdr3_aa: CASSEGWATQYF; cdr3_nt: TGTGCCAGCAGTGAAGGTTGGGCCACCCAGTACTTC
clone_size: NA; d_call: TRBD2; j_call: TRBJ2-4; v_call: TRBV12-3/TRBV12-4; cdr3_aa: CASSFPGGVAKNIQYF; cdr3_nt: TGTGCCAGCAGTTTCCCCGGGGGGGTAGCCAAAAACATTCAGTACTTC
clone_size: NA; d_call: NA; j_call: TRBJ1-3; v_call: TRBV4-2; cdr3_aa: CASSYGTPGNTIYF; cdr3_nt: TGTGCCAGCAGCTACGGGACTCCTGGAAACACCATATATTTT
clone_size: once; d_call: NA; j_call: TRBJ1-3; v_call: TRBV7-9; cdr3_aa: CASSFGGSGNTIYF; cdr3_nt: TGTGCCAGCAGCTTTGGAGGCTCTGGAAACACCATATATTTT
clone_size: NA; d_call: TRBD2; j_call: TRBJ2-3; v_call: TRBV20-1; cdr3_aa: CSARDLGIGTSGGRTDTQYF; cdr3_nt: TGCAGTGCTAGAGATCTAGGTATAGGGACTAGCGGGGGCCGCACAGATACGCAGTATTTT
clone_size: once; d_call: TRBD2; j_call: TRBJ2-2; v_call: TRBV7-9; cdr3_aa: CASRPAPLAGGPGSGELFF; cdr3_nt: TGTGCCAGCAGACCAGCCCCACTAGCGGGAGGCCCCGGGTCCGGGGAGCTGTTTTTT
clone_size: NA; d_call: NA; j_call: TRBJ2-5; v_call: TRBV7-9; cdr3_aa: CASSLVGFSETQYF; cdr3_nt: TGTGCCAGCAGCTTAGTCGGATTTTCAGAGACCCAGTACTTC
clone_size: NA; d_call: NA; j_call: TRBJ1-4; v_call: TRBV20-1; cdr3_aa: CSATARNEKLFF; cdr3_nt: TGCAGTGCCACGGCGAGAAATGAAAAACTGTTTTTT
clone_size: NA; d_call: TRBD1; j_call: TRBJ1-1; v_call: TRBV20-1; cdr3_aa: CSARQGVLNTEAFF; cdr3_nt: TGCAGTGCCCGACAGGGGGTTTTGAACACTGAAGCTTTCTTT
clone_size: NA; d_call: NA; j_call: TRBJ2-5; v_call: TRBV5-1; cdr3_aa: CASSLYPDIQETQYF; cdr3_nt: TGCGCCAGCAGCTTGTATCCAGATATCCAAGAGACCCAGTACTTC
clone_size: once; d_call: NA; j_call: TRBJ2-1; v_call: TRBV6-5; cdr3_aa: CASSPKRTYNEQFF; cdr3_nt: TGTGCCAGCAGCCCAAAGCGGACCTACAATGAGCAGTTCTTC
clone_size: NA; d_call: NA; j_call: TRBJ2-3; v_call: TRBV24-1; cdr3_aa: CATSRGATQYF; cdr3_nt: TGTGCCACCTCACGCGGTGCTACGCAGTATTTT
clone_size: NA; d_call: NA; j_call: TRBJ2-2; v_call: TRBV28; cdr3_aa: CASSMGQNTGELFF; cdr3_nt: TGTGCCAGCAGTATGGGACAGAACACCGGGGAGCTGTTTTTT
clone_size: NA; d_call: NA; j_call: TRBJ2-7; v_call: TRBV30; cdr3_aa: CAWSVGGLSYEQYF; cdr3_nt: TGTGCCTGGAGTGTAGGCGGTCTCTCCTACGAGCAGTACTTC
clone_size: NA; d_call: TRBD1; j_call: TRBJ1-3; v_call: TRBV9; cdr3_aa: CASSGTDRGSSGNTIYF; cdr3_nt: TGTGCCAGCAGCGGAACAGACAGGGGAAGTTCTGGAAACACCATATATTTT
clone_size: NA; d_call: NA; j_call: TRBJ1-2; v_call: TRBV15; cdr3_aa: CATSREFGSNYGYTF; cdr3_nt: TGTGCCACCAGCAGAGAGTTTGGGTCTAACTATGGCTACACCTTC
clone_size: NA; d_call: NA; j_call: TRBJ1-1; v_call: TRBV27; cdr3_aa: CASKRQTNVNTEAFF; cdr3_nt: TGTGCCAGCAAACGACAGACTAATGTGAACACTGAAGCTTTCTTT
clone_size: once; d_call: NA; j_call: TRBJ2-3; v_call: TRBV5-1; cdr3_aa: CASTLEVTDTQYF; cdr3_nt: TGCGCCAGCACCCTTGAAGTCACAGATACGCAGTATTTT
clone_size: NA; d_call: TRBD1; j_call: TRBJ1-1; v_call: TRBV19; cdr3_aa: CASSDRVTEAFF; cdr3_nt: TGTGCCAGTAGTGACAGGGTCACTGAAGCTTTCTTT
clone_size: NA; d_call: TRBD2; j_call: TRBJ2-7; v_call: TRBV5-1; cdr3_aa: CASRTAGADEQYF; cdr3_nt: TGCGCCAGCAGAACAGCGGGAGCCGACGAGCAGTACTTC
clone_size: once; d_call: TRBD1; j_call: TRBJ2-3; v_call: TRBV20-1; cdr3_aa: CSATNIDRGLPTDTQYF; cdr3_nt: TGCAGTGCCACTAACATCGACAGGGGGCTTCCCACAGATACGCAGTATTTT
clone_size: NA; d_call: NA; j_call: TRBJ1-5; v_call: TRBV4-2; cdr3_aa: CASSRSQDLNQPQHF; cdr3_nt: TGTGCCAGCAGCCGGAGCCAAGACCTCAATCAGCCCCAGCATTTT
clone_size: NA; d_call: TRBD1; j_call: TRBJ1-5; v_call: TRBV4-1; cdr3_aa: CASSQGQGGRNQPQHF; cdr3_nt: TGCGCCAGCAGCCAAGGACAAGGGGGCCGCAATCAGCCCCAGCATTTT
clone_size: once; d_call: TRBD2; j_call: TRBJ2-7; v_call: TRBV28; cdr3_aa: CASSYSGIYTYEQYF; cdr3_nt: TGTGCCAGCAGTTACAGCGGGATTTATACCTACGAGCAGTACTTC
clone_size: NA; d_call: TRBD1; j_call: TRBJ1-1; v_call: TRBV3-1; cdr3_aa: CASSQFTGTGVVAEAFF; cdr3_nt: TGTGCCAGCAGCCAGTTTACCGGGACAGGGGTTGTCGCTGAAGCTTTCTTT
clone_size: NA; d_call: TRBD2; j_call: TRBJ2-1; v_call: TRBV15; cdr3_aa: CATSSPGTRDNEQFF; cdr3_nt: TGTGCCACCAGCAGTCCCGGGACTAGAGACAATGAGCAGTTCTTC
clone_size: NA; d_call: TRBD2; j_call: TRBJ2-3; v_call: TRBV12-3/TRBV12-4; cdr3_aa: CASSYTSGTPDTQYF; cdr3_nt: TGTGCCAGCAGTTACACTAGCGGAACACCAGATACGCAGTATTTT
clone_size: NA; d_call: TRBD2; j_call: TRBJ2-1; v_call: TRBV6-1; cdr3_aa: CASSSSLADYNNEQFF; cdr3_nt: TGTGCCAGCAGCTCTTCTCTAGCGGATTATAACAATGAGCAGTTCTTC
clone_size: once; d_call: NA; j_call: TRBJ2-1; v_call: TRBV20-1; cdr3_aa: CSARYQHLGRTYNEQFF; cdr3_nt: TGCAGTGCTCGCTATCAGCACCTCGGTAGGACCTACAATGAGCAGTTCTTC